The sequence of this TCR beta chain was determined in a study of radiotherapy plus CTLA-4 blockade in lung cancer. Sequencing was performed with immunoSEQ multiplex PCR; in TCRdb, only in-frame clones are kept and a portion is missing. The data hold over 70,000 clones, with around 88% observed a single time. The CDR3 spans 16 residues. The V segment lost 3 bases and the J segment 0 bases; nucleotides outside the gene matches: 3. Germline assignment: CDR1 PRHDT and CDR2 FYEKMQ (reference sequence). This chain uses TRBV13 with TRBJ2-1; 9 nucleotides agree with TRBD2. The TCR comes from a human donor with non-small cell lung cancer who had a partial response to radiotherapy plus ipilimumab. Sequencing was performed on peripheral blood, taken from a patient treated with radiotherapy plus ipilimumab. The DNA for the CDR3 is TGTGCCAGCAGCTTCCTAGCGGGGAGCTCCTACAATGAGCAGTTCTTC. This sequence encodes CASSFLAGSSYNEQFF.